Listed here are 22 T cell receptor beta chains from one sample, sequenced in a study of response to subunit inactivated influenza vaccine. TCRdb passed the RT-PCR reads through MiXCR, listing each CDR3 protein once. Among about 190,000 distinct CDR3 sequences listed, around 15% were seen once. Here the sequenced sample was CD8+ T cells sorted from PBMCs, taken more than 4 days after vaccination. Receptor source: a man aged 50-60 years who received an inactivated influenza vaccine.

This chain uses TRBV11-1 with TRBJ2-7; 16 bases match TRBD2. The ends lost 4 bases at V and 0 bases at J; junction bases unmatched: 9. The length of the CDR3 is 19 residues. Germline loops: CDR1 SGHAT, CDR2 FQDESV (reference sequence). The CDR3 sequence: CASSYRPGLAGGTSYEQYF. The DNA for the CDR3 is TGTGCCAGCAGCTACAGACCGGGACTAGCGGGGGGGACCTCCTACGAGCAGTACTTC. Drawing the rest from reference TRBV11-1 and TRBJ2-7, the complete variable domain is EAEVAQSPRYKITEKSQAVAFWCDPISGHATLYWYRQILGQGPELLVQFQDESVVDDSQLPKDRFSAERLKGVDSTLKIQPAELGDSAMYLCASSYRPGLAGGTSYEQYFGPGTRLTVT.

This clonotype was found a few times. The rearrangement uses TRBV9 and TRBJ2-7, with D maybe TRBD1 (5 bases). V gave up 3 bases and J gave up 2 bases, with 12 bases separating them. The CDR3 consists of 14 residues. Germline values: CDR1 SGDLS, CDR2 YYNGEE. DNA of the CDR3: TGTGCCAGCAGCGAACAGGTTAATCCCTACGAGCAGTACTTC. Its protein is CASSEQVNPYEQYF.

The CDR3 region has the DNA TGTGCCAGCAGTGGAGCGGGAGGAGGAGATACGCAGTATTTT. Translated, it gives CASSGAGGGDTQYF. The V gene is TRBV6-1, the J gene TRBJ2-3, with 9 bases lining up with TRBD2. With V trimmed by 4 bases and J by 5 bases, 4 bases remained unmatched. This CDR3 spans 14 amino acids. The germline V gene encodes CDR1 MNHNS and CDR2 SASEGT.

The genes are TRBV7-2 and TRBJ2-1; possibly TRBD2 for D (6 bases). There are 16 residues in the CDR3. CDR1 SGHTA and CDR2 FQGNSA come from the germline V gene. The germline V and J ends were trimmed by 3 bases and 9 bases, with 21 bases remaining between them. The chain's CDR3 is CASSLEGAGMYGEQFF. CDR3 nucleotides: TGTGCCAGCAGCTTGGAAGGGGCGGGGATGTATGGTGAGCAGTTCTTC.

The sample holds one count of this clonotype. This chain links TRBV12-3 or TRBV12-4 with TRBJ2-2, with D unclear. With 3 bases removed from V and 3 bases from J, the gap between germline ends came to 8 bases. The CDR3 contains 14 residues. CDR3 in amino acids: CASSFARDTGELFF. CDR3 nucleotide sequence: TGTGCCAGCAGTTTTGCCCGTGACACCGGGGAGCTGTTTTTT.

There are many counts of this clonotype. The rearrangement joins TRBV5-1 to TRBJ1-2; D is perhaps TRBD1 (6 bases). CDR1 and CDR2 from the germline V gene are SGHRS and YFSETQ. This CDR3 spans 15 amino acids. The ends were cut back, 0 bases at V and 4 bases at J, with 13 bases in the middle. The CDR3 region is CASSLVQGSVYGYTF. CDR3 nucleotides: TGCGCCAGCAGCTTGGTCCAGGGGAGCGTCTATGGCTACACCTTC.

There are a few counts of this clonotype. This rearrangement joins TRBV29-1 to TRBJ2-1; 11 bases fit TRBD1. CDR1 and CDR2 (germline): SQVTM, ANQGSEA. The CDR3 sequence is 13 residues long. Trimming removed 7 bases from V and 4 bases from J; junction bases left unmatched: 3. CDR3: CSGGQGAYNEQFF. The CDR3 region has the DNA TGCAGCGGCGGACAGGGGGCTTACAATGAGCAGTTCTTC.

This chain connects TRBV7-8 to TRBJ2-1, with D maybe TRBD2 (5 bases). Between the trimmed V and J ends, which lost 2 bases and 9 bases, there was a span of 20 bases. Germline V gene lookup returns CDR1 SGHVS and CDR2 FQNEAQ. The CDR3 totals 16 residues. In nucleotides, the CDR3 is TGTGCCAGCAGCTTATCCCCTGGGCGCCCAGAGGGTGAGCAGTTCTTC. It specifies CASSLSPGRPEGEQFF.

This clonotype turned up a few times. V usage is TRBV7-9 and J usage is TRBJ2-7, with D possibly matching TRBD1 (6 bases). V lost 5 bases and J 5 bases, leaving 22 bases between the germline ends. CDR1 SEHNR and CDR2 FQNEAQ come from the germline V gene (reference sequence). The CDR3 loop spans 16 amino acids. This CDR3 is CASSLRHPPGDHEQYF. The CDR3 region has the DNA TGTGCCAGCAGCCTAAGACATCCCCCAGGGGACCACGAGCAGTACTTC.

At least ten counts were recorded for this clonotype. V gene TRBV7-6 combines with J gene TRBJ2-1; weak D call: TRBD2 (5 bases). Deletions cut 4 bases from V and 4 bases from J, with 17 bases between. The CDR3 is 16 residues long. Germline lookup yields CDR1 SGHVS and CDR2 FNYEAQ. Here the CDR3 reads CASSSPPSGVYNEQFF. For the CDR3, the DNA is TGTGCCAGCAGCTCCCCTCCCAGCGGAGTTTACAATGAGCAGTTCTTC.

This clonotype was recorded many times. The rearrangement joins TRBV7-6 to TRBJ2-1; D gene unclear. Trimming shortened V by 2 bases and J by 3 bases, and 5 bases separated the two germline ends. The CDR3 length is 13 residues. Germline loops: CDR1 SGHVS, CDR2 FNYEAQ. The CDR3 loop reads CASSLSVYNEQFF. In DNA, the CDR3 is TGTGCCAGCAGCTTATCCGTCTACAATGAGCAGTTCTTC.

This chain uses TRBV4-3 with TRBJ2-1, with D possibly being TRBD2 (5 bases). The germline gives CDR1 LGHNA, CDR2 YSLEER. This CDR3 has 18 amino acids. V lost 0 bases and J 7 bases, leaving 22 bases between the germline ends. The CDR3 bases are TGCGCCAGCAGCCAAGATCACCATTGGTCCCAACGGGGAAATGAGCAGTTCTTC. Amino acid sequence: CASSQDHHWSQRGNEQFF.

The gene calls are TRBV28 and TRBJ2-3; 8 bases agree with TRBD1. Germline-derived CDR1 and CDR2 are MDHEN and SYDVKM. The CDR3 is 15 residues long. Germline trimming cut 5 bases from V and 3 bases from J; bases unmatched to any gene: 7. CDR3 sequence: CASSHDRGDTDTQYF. CDR3 coding DNA: TGTGCCAGCAGTCACGACAGGGGCGATACAGATACGCAGTATTTT. The full variable domain, completed using reference TRBV28 and TRBJ2-3, is DVKVTQSSRYLVKRTGEKVFLECVQDMDHENMFWYRQDPGLGLRLIYFSYDVKMKEKGDIPEGYSVSREKKERFSLILESASTNQTSMYLCASSHDRGDTDTQYFGPGTRLTVL.

This clonotype was seen repeatedly, ten times or more. This chain connects TRBV14 to TRBJ1-1; no clear D gene. The CDR3 has 13 residues. V was trimmed by 4 bases and J by 1 base, leaving 7 bases between them. The germline V gene encodes CDR1 SGHDN and CDR2 FVKESK. CDR3 nucleotides: TGTGCCAGCAGCCGACGGGCGAACACTGAAGCTTTCTTT. Protein sequence: CASSRRANTEAFF.

The chain joins TRBV4-2 to TRBJ1-1, with D possibly TRBD1 on 5 matching bases. This CDR3 has 14 residues. Trimming took 3 bases from V and 1 from J, leaving 9 bases between them. Germline CDR1 and CDR2: LGHNA and YNFKEQ. In nucleotides, the CDR3 is TGTGCCAGCAGCCACGGGACGGAGAACACTGAAGCTTTCTTT. It specifies CASSHGTENTEAFF.

This chain connects TRBV11-2 to TRBJ2-1; 7 nucleotides align to TRBD1. Germline lookup yields CDR1 SGHAT and CDR2 FQNNGV. J was trimmed by 7 bases and V by 1 base; bases with no gene match: 4. The CDR3 loop spans 14 amino acids. In nucleotides, the CDR3 is TGTGCCAGCAGCTTAGGCCCGGACAGGAATGAGCAGTTCTTC. Protein sequence: CASSLGPDRNEQFF.

A few counts support this clonotype. J is TRBJ2-7 and V is TRBV7-8; D is possibly TRBD1 or TRBD2 (5 bases each). V was shortened by 1 base and J by 4 bases, with 14 bases between the two germline ends. The germline V gene encodes CDR1 SGHVS and CDR2 FQNEAQ. CDR3 length: 15 residues. In DNA form, the CDR3 reads TGTGCCAGCAGCTTAGGTGGGGGACCGATATACGAGCAGTACTTC. This translates into CASSLGGGPIYEQYF.

This clonotype was recorded a few times. V gene TRBV29-1 combines with J gene TRBJ1-2; 9 nucleotides agree with TRBD1. The V gene's germline CDR1 is SQVTM and CDR2 ANQGSEA. The J segment lost 4 bases and the V segment lost 3 bases, leaving 12 bases of the junction unmatched. The CDR3 sequence is 16 residues long. The CDR3 spells CSVDPDRGHSGYGYTF. The CDR3, as DNA: TGCAGCGTTGATCCGGACAGGGGCCATTCAGGCTATGGCTACACCTTC.

This clonotype was recorded a few times. The rearrangement uses TRBV20-1 and TRBJ2-7, with a possible D match to TRBD2 (6 bases). This CDR3 is 16 amino acids long. The germline CDR1 and CDR2 sequences are DFQATT and SNEGSKA (reference sequence). Between the trimmed V and J ends, which lost 6 bases and 5 bases, there was a span of 26 bases. The CDR3: CSALQRAGLLTDEQYF. Written as DNA, the CDR3 is TGCAGTGCCCTCCAGCGGGCGGGATTGTTAACGGACGAGCAGTACTTC.

This clonotype was recorded at least ten times. The rearrangement links TRBV11-2 to TRBJ2-1; 8 nucleotides agree with TRBD2. After removal of 6 bases from V and 8 bases from J, the junction contained 15 bases not matched to a gene. The CDR3 sequence is 16 residues long. Germline V lookup: CDR1 SGHAT, CDR2 FQNNGV. The DNA for the CDR3 is TGTGCCAGCAGTACCTCCGGGACTAGACGGTACGATGAGCAGTTCTTC. Protein product: CASSTSGTRRYDEQFF. Full variable domain (outside the CDR3, taken from reference TRBV11-2 and TRBJ2-1): EAGVAQSPRYKIIEKRQSVAFWCNPISGHATLYWYQQILGQGPKLLIQFQNNGVVDDSQLPKDRFSAERLKGVDSTLKIQPAKLEDSAVYLCASSTSGTRRYDEQFFGPGTRLTVL.

This clonotype was detected only a few times. The V gene is TRBV7-9, the J gene TRBJ1-2; D not resolved. V lost 1 base, J lost 2 bases, and 11 bases lay in between. The germline V gene encodes CDR1 SEHNR and CDR2 FQNEAQ (reference sequence). This CDR3 spans 15 amino acids. The DNA for the CDR3 is TGTGCCAGCAGCTTAGTACCGGCAGGCAACTATGGCTACACCTTC. Translated: CASSLVPAGNYGYTF.

The chain carries TRBV5-1 and TRBJ2-7, with 13 nucleotides matching TRBD2. CDR1 and CDR2 (germline): SGHRS, YFSETQ. V shed 3 bases and J 2 bases; nucleotides not matched to a gene: 14. The CDR3 consists of 19 residues. CDR3 amino acids: CASSSPGLAGEVETYEQYF. The CDR3 DNA reads as TGCGCCAGCAGCTCCCCTGGACTAGCGGGGGAAGTGGAAACCTACGAGCAGTACTTC.